Each of the 10 T cell receptor beta chains below was sequenced from the same sample in a study of blood T cell repertoires in COVID-19. Sequenced by immunoSEQ multiplex PCR; TCRdb stores in-frame clones only, minus some. The repertoire includes about 220,000 clones, over 70% of them detected once, and roughly 7% sits in the top ten. What was sequenced was peripheral blood. These receptors all come from a woman between 70 and 85 years old with acute or convalescent COVID-19.

This clone was seen once. The chain joins TRBV5-8 to TRBJ2-1, with D maybe TRBD1 (7 bases). In germline, CDR1 is SGHTS, CDR2 YDEGEE. V lost 2 bases and J lost 2, with 11 bases in between. This CDR3 is built from 15 residues. Here the CDR3 reads CASSFRGVAYNEQFF. In DNA form, the CDR3 reads TGTGCCAGCAGCTTCAGGGGGGTCGCCTACAATGAGCAGTTCTTC.

The chain combines TRBV10-2 with TRBJ1-5, with D hard to call. Germline assignment: CDR1 WSHSY and CDR2 SAAADI. CDR3 length: 13 residues. Trimming cost V 5 bases and J 5 bases, with 10 bases left between them. CDR3 sequence (DNA): TGCGCCAGCAGTTTTTCCAGCGATCAGCCCCAGCATTTT. This sequence encodes CASSFSSDQPQHF.

A few counts support this clone. V is TRBV30 and J is TRBJ2-6; 8 positions match TRBD1. Germline V gene sequence: CDR1 GTSNPN, CDR2 SVGIG (reference sequence). J lost 3 bases, V lost 3 bases, and 10 bases had no gene match. CDR3 length: 17 amino acids. CDR3 coding DNA: TGTGCCTGGAGCGCGACAGGGACAGGAAGTGGGGCCAACGTCCTGACTTTC. It specifies CAWSATGTGSGANVLTF.

Only one count was recorded for this clone. V usage is TRBV29-1 and J usage is TRBJ2-3; tentatively, D is TRBD2 (7 bases). V lost 5 bases and J 5 bases, leaving 11 bases between the germline ends. This CDR3 contains 12 residues. Per germline, CDR1 SQVTM and CDR2 ANQGSEA. CDR3 DNA: TGCAGCGTTAAGGGGGGGGAAGATACGCAGTATTTT. It yields the protein CSVKGGEDTQYF.

The chain combines TRBV7-2 with TRBJ1-3, with D maybe TRBD1 (5 bases). CDR1 is SGHTA and CDR2 is FQGNSA in the germline V gene. V was pared by 1 base and J by 7 bases, with 8 bases between. The CDR3 length is 13 residues. CDR3 in DNA: TGTGCCAGCAGCTTAGGGGGGGGGAACACCATATATTTT. Translation gives CASSLGGGNTIYF.

V is TRBV12-5 and J is TRBJ2-3, with D uncertain. Germline V gene sequence: CDR1 LGHNT, CDR2 FRNRAP. The CDR3 is 14 residues long. V lost 4 bases and J lost 4, with 12 bases in between. CDR3 DNA sequence: TGTGCTAGTGGTTCGAATTCAGGTGCAGATACGCAGTATTTT. The encoded protein is CASGSNSGADTQYF.

The chain is built from TRBV4-2 and TRBJ1-4; TRBD1 is a possible D gene (5 bases). Germline V gene lookup returns CDR1 LGHNA and CDR2 YNFKEQ. There are 18 residues in the CDR3. The V and J ends lost 0 bases and 8 bases respectively, with 22 bases between them. The CDR3 sequence is CASSQDYPLRVAGEKLFF. The CDR3 region has the DNA TGTGCCAGCAGCCAAGATTACCCACTCAGGGTCGCCGGGGAAAAACTGTTTTTT.

The genes are TRBV11-1 and TRBJ2-7; D possibly corresponds to TRBD1 (6 bases). Deletions cut 1 base from V and 3 bases from J, with 10 bases between. The CDR3 runs to 14 residues. The germline V gene encodes CDR1 SGHAT and CDR2 FQDESV (reference sequence). CDR3 amino acids: CASSLEVGGYEQYF. The CDR3 coding sequence is TGTGCCAGCAGCTTAGAGGTAGGGGGCTACGAGCAGTACTTC.

The rearrangement joins TRBV14 to TRBJ1-1, with 12 nucleotides matching TRBD1. Trimming took 3 bases from V and 11 from J; bases not matched to a gene: 16. Germline V gene sequence: CDR1 SGHDN, CDR2 FVKESK. This CDR3 spans 17 amino acids. The CDR3: CASSHWDRGRSHEGAFF. The CDR3 DNA reads TGTGCCAGCAGCCATTGGGACAGGGGGCGATCTCACGAGGGGGCTTTCTTT.

This clone has a handful of counts. CDR3 DNA: TGTGCCAGTCCCCCAGGCAGGGCTGGGGCCAACGTCCTGACTTTC. This sequence encodes CASPPGRAGANVLTF. This chain connects TRBV6-4 to TRBJ2-6, with D tentatively TRBD1 (5 bases). The germline V gene has CDR1 MRHNA and CDR2 SNTAGT. This CDR3 has 15 residues. Trimming took off 9 bases at V and 2 bases at J, with 14 bases between the two ends.